This note documents a single T cell receptor beta chain sequence. This clonotype has at least ten counts. Its antigen remains unidentified. No per-base quality is available; no much larger clone lies one base away. The data originate from a study of regulatory T cells in long-lasting Graves disease (dated by TCRdb to the early 2020s). Background on the whole study: Patients with newly diagnosed Graves' disease had been on antithyroid drugs for under 3 months. TCR sequencing covered around 13 persistent and around 20 newly diagnosed Graves' disease patients, some 33 samples in total. Patients with persistent Graves' disease were compared with patients with newly diagnosed Graves' disease using TCR sequencing and RNA sequencing of peripheral blood. The study took place in China and was registered as a clinical trial. What the research found in general, with its limitations: The small sample size was acknowledged by the authors as a limitation that may reduce accuracy. Sequencing and analysis were limited to the TCR beta chain. Only peripheral blood was studied, because thyroid tissue, the primary lesion, was inaccessible. TRBV28, TRBJ1-2 and TRBJ2-5 were preferentially used in persistent disease, while TRBV20-1 and TRBJ2-1 were favored in newly diagnosed disease. A larger number of public clonotypes was shared among persistent patients (around 3,000) than among newly diagnosed patients (approximately 1,000). Lower TCR Shannon entropy and fewer highly expanded clones were observed in persistent Graves' disease patients than in newly diagnosed patients, which suggested clonal expansion.

The time point label here, explained by the study, means: newly diagnosed GD, antithyroid drugs for less than 3 months. For both TCR sequencing and RNA sequencing, RNA was extracted from PBMCs using TRIzol. The diagnosis of Graves' disease followed American Thyroid Association guidelines. Recruitment of patients was carried out at an endocrinology department in Xi'an, China. Each patient gave 8.5 to 9.5 milliliters of peripheral blood, collected in an EDTA anticoagulant tube. PBMCs were isolated by Ficoll Paque Plus density gradient separation without further T cell sorting. An Agilent 2100 Bioanalyzer and agarose gel were used to check RNA quality, while a NanoDrop 2000 measured RNA concentration. Libraries were made using multiplex PCR. Sequencing took place on an Illumina HiSeq 4000. TCR beta libraries were built with iRepertoire HTBI primers and Arm-PCR amplification of CDR3 regions. Before sequencing, the PCR products underwent gel purification. From the authors' description of their analysis: Gene usage analysis of CDR3 amino acid clonotypes relied on the 60 or so TRBV and 13 to 15 TRBJ segments identified across samples. Filtered high-quality paired reads were merged into contigs using COPE and FqMerger. BLAST was used to align contigs to IMGT TRBV, TRBD and TRBJ reference genes, with CDR3 defined following IMGT. Clonotypes above 0.1% frequency were classified as highly expanded clones. Shannon entropy was used to measure repertoire diversity, and the Gini coefficient was used to measure V-J evenness. A clonotype found in more than one individual was treated as public. Clones were called with MiXCR by TCRdb after fastp trimmed the public reads at Q25, and only in-frame beta chains were retained. Each entry is one CDR3 protein sequence, shown with its most common DNA and genes. TCRdb, rather than the study authors, made the V and J calls. The sample yields roughly 220,000 distinct CDR3 sequences; about a sixth were counted once. The ten biggest clones cover 22% of the sample.

The germline V gene (reference sequence) supplies CDR1 SGHKS and CDR2 YYEKEE. V is pruned by 1 base and J by 12 bases, leaving 15 bases of the junction without a gene match. Measured from the cysteine to the phenylalanine, the CDR3 is 17 residues long. Only the CDR3 DNA is retained, 51 bases long and in frame from the first base. The starting material was peripheral blood mononuclear cells (PBMCs), obtained at new diagnosis, from a patient treated with antithyroid drugs. The chain employs TRBV5-5 and TRBJ2-1, with 11 middle bases fitting TRBD2. The TCR originated in a female donor with Graves disease. The bases read TGTGCCAGCAGCTTGTCGGTAGGGACTAGCGGCTTCGTTAGGCAGTTCTTC. This gives the protein CASSLSVGTSGFVRQFF.